One sample yielded the 25 T cell receptor beta chains listed below, sequenced in a study of cytomegalovirus exposure and HLA in healthy donors. PCR was performed using 60 Vbeta and 13 Jbeta primers. Using immunoSEQ multiplex PCR, the repertoire was profiled, and TCRdb retains in-frame clones only, with some absent. The data show roughly 100,000 clones, roughly three quarters seen once. Sequenced sample: PBMCs. The receptors were gathered from a man in his forties in good health and CMV-seropositive.

CDR3 nucleotides: TGTGCCTGGAGCCAAGGGGGTGAGACCCAGTACTTC. The encoded protein is CAWSQGGETQYF. The rearrangement uses TRBV30 and TRBJ2-5; D might be TRBD1 (6 bases). The germline V gene has CDR1 GTSNPN and CDR2 SVGIG (reference sequence). Trimming took 3 bases from V and 5 from J, leaving 10 bases between them. The CDR3 is 12 amino acids.

V usage is TRBV10-3 and J usage is TRBJ1-1, with D possibly matching TRBD1 (5 bases). This CDR3 comprises 16 residues. V lost 2 bases, J lost 0 bases, and 13 bases lay in between. Germline lookup yields CDR1 ENHRY and CDR2 SYGVKD. DNA of the CDR3: TGTGCCATCAGTGAGATGGGGGGGTTGATGAACACTGAAGCTTTCTTT. It codes for CAISEMGGLMNTEAFF.

This chain connects TRBV29-1 to TRBJ2-7; D unresolved. The CDR3 is made up of 13 amino acids. Deletions cut 4 bases from V and 3 bases from J, with 13 bases between. Germline V gene lookup returns CDR1 SQVTM and CDR2 ANQGSEA. CDR3 nucleotide sequence: TGCAGCGTTGTAAGTCCGAGTTTCTACGAGCAGTACTTC. It encodes CSVVSPSFYEQYF.

This chain uses TRBV4-3 with TRBJ2-5; a weak D match, TRBD2 (6 bases). V gave up 0 bases and J gave up 5 bases, with 10 bases separating them. CDR3 length equals 14 residues. The germline V gene encodes CDR1 LGHNA and CDR2 YSLEER. The CDR3 protein is CASSQDVRGETQYF. CDR3 in DNA: TGCGCCAGCAGCCAAGATGTCCGGGGGGAGACCCAGTACTTC.

The chain links TRBV27 to TRBJ1-2, with 9 nucleotides matching TRBD1. Trimming took 6 bases from V and 4 from J; bases not matched to a gene: 9. CDR1 is MNHEY and CDR2 is SMNVEV in the germline V gene (reference sequence). CDR3 size: 15 residues. This CDR3 is CASRWSGQGGYGYTF. The CDR3 coding sequence is TGTGCCAGCAGATGGTCGGGACAGGGCGGCTATGGCTACACCTTC.

This chain joins TRBV18 and TRBJ1-1; possible D gene TRBD1, 6 bases. The V and J ends lost 5 bases and 1 base respectively, with 14 bases between them. Per the germline V gene, CDR1 is KGHSH and CDR2 is LQKENI. CDR3 size: 15 residues. The CDR3 nucleotides read TGTGCCAGCTCAGCAGCATCGGGACAGAACACTGAAGCTTTCTTT. Protein: CASSAASGQNTEAFF. Based on the CDR3 plus reference TRBV18 and TRBJ1-1, the full variable domain is NAGVMQNPRHLVRRRGQEARLRCSPMKGHSHVYWYRQLPEEGLKFMVYLQKENIIDESGMPKERFSAEFPKEGPSILRIQQVVRGDSAAYFCASSAASGQNTEAFFGQGTRLTVV.

V gene TRBV19 combines with J gene TRBJ1-1; perhaps TRBD1 as D (6 bases). Trimming took off 1 base at V and 1 base at J, with 16 bases between the two ends. Germline CDR1 and CDR2: LNHDA and SQIVND (reference sequence). CDR3 length: 17 amino acids. The CDR3 loop reads CASSIARPGARNTEAFF. The CDR3 bases are TGTGCCAGTAGTATAGCTAGGCCAGGGGCGAGGAACACTGAAGCTTTCTTT.

V and J are TRBV5-1 and TRBJ2-5, with D maybe TRBD1 (6 bases). Per the germline V gene, CDR1 is SGHRS and CDR2 is YFSETQ. V gave up 5 bases and J gave up 0 bases, with 14 bases separating them. CDR3 length: 15 amino acids. CDR3 nucleotide sequence: TGCGCCAGCAGAGGGGGAGTTGGGTACCAAGAGACCCAGTACTTC. It encodes CASRGGVGYQETQYF. Using reference TRBV5-1 and TRBJ2-5 for the parts outside the CDR3, the full variable domain is KAGVTQTPRYLIKTRGQQVTLSCSPISGHRSVSWYQQTPGQGLQFLFEYFSETQRNKGNFPGRFSGRQFSNSRSEMNVSTLELGDSALYLCASRGGVGYQETQYFGPGTRLLVL.

This clone was found a few times. The rearrangement joins TRBV7-3 to TRBJ2-2; 9 bases map to TRBD2. V lost 1 base, J lost 6 bases, and 3 bases stayed unmatched. Germline V gene data show CDR1 as SGHTA and CDR2 as FQGTGA. The CDR3 runs 15 residues. In DNA, the CDR3 is TGTGCCAGCAGCTTAATGCTAGCGGGGTCCGGGGAGCTGTTTTTT. Translation: CASSLMLAGSGELFF.

J is TRBJ1-6 and V is TRBV29-1; 9 nucleotides agree with TRBD1. After removal of 4 bases from V and 6 bases from J, the junction contained 1 base not matched to a gene. Germline V lookup: CDR1 SQVTM, CDR2 ANQGSEA. The CDR3 consists of 13 residues. The CDR3 coding sequence is TGCAGCGTTGGACAGGGGGTTAATTCACCCCTCCACTTT. This codes for CSVGQGVNSPLHF.

This clone was seen once. This chain uses TRBV7-9 with TRBJ2-2, with TRBD2 matching over 7 bases. The V gene's germline CDR1 is SEHNR and CDR2 FQNEAQ (reference sequence). V lost 5 bases to trimming and J lost 1 base; unmatched junction nucleotides: 10. The CDR3 loop spans 17 amino acids. The CDR3 DNA sequence: TGTGCCAGCAGCCCTGGGGTTCAGCGGGGGAACACCGGGGAGCTGTTTTTT. This sequence encodes CASSPGVQRGNTGELFF.

This clone has only one observation. The genes are TRBV4-2 and TRBJ1-2; tentative D call: TRBD1 (5 bases). Trimming stripped 6 bases from V and 5 bases from J, with 13 bases between. CDR3 length: 13 amino acids. CDR1 and CDR2 from the germline V gene are LGHNA and YNFKEQ. DNA for the CDR3: TGTGCCAGCAGACATCAGGGAGGGTATGGCTACACCTTC. Its translation is CASRHQGGYGYTF.

In this sample, this clone turned up a few times. The V call is TRBV27, the J call TRBJ1-2, with TRBD1 matching over 8 bases. V dropped 4 bases and J dropped 3; count of bases not matched to a gene: 7. The CDR3 loop spans 15 amino acids. Germline V lookup: CDR1 MNHEY, CDR2 SMNVEV (reference sequence). In nucleotides, the CDR3 is TGTGCCAGCAGTTCCAACAGGGGGTCTCACTATGGCTACACCTTC. This encodes CASSSNRGSHYGYTF.

This chain joins TRBV11-2 and TRBJ2-6; D is possibly TRBD1 (5 bases). The length of the CDR3 is 15 residues. The V gene's germline CDR1 is SGHAT and CDR2 FQNNGV. The V gene lost 3 bases and the J gene lost 0 bases, with 6 bases spanning the gap. DNA for the CDR3: TGTGCCAGCAGCTTTCAGGGCTCTGGGGCCAACGTCCTGACTTTC. Protein: CASSFQGSGANVLTF.

The rearrangement links TRBV27 to TRBJ1-1, with 8 positions matching TRBD1. The CDR3 extends over 12 amino acids. V trimming: 5 bases; J trimming: 10 bases; junction bases outside the gene matches: 6. Looked up from germline, CDR1 is MNHEY and CDR2 is SMNVEV (reference sequence). CDR3 in amino acids: CASSLRGRRAFF. In DNA form, the CDR3 reads TGTGCCAGCAGTCTCAGGGGGCGCCGAGCTTTCTTT.

A remark on this clone: This sample includes further DNA sequences coding for the same CDR3. The chain recombines TRBV5-1 with TRBJ1-1, with 10 bases that match TRBD1. Germline lookup yields CDR1 SGHRS and CDR2 YFSETQ. Trimming removed 6 bases from V and 2 bases from J; junction bases left unmatched: 4. The CDR3 loop spans 14 amino acids. Written as DNA, the CDR3 is TGCGCCAGCACCGGGACAGGGGAAAACACTGAAGCTTTCTTT. It yields the protein CASTGTGENTEAFF.

This sequence joins TRBV7-9 and TRBJ2-7, with a weak D call TRBD2 (5 bases). Deletions cut 0 bases from V and 5 bases from J, with 8 bases between. The CDR3 consists of 13 residues. Per germline, CDR1 SEHNR and CDR2 FQNEAQ (reference sequence). The CDR3 loop is CASSLAGADEQYF. CDR3 nucleotide sequence: TGTGCCAGCAGCTTAGCGGGAGCCGACGAGCAGTACTTC. The full variable domain, completed using reference TRBV7-9 and TRBJ2-7, is DTGVSQNPRHKITKRGQNVTFRCDPISEHNRLYWYRQTLGQGPEFLTYFQNEAQLEKSRLLSDRFSAERPKGSFSTLEIQRTEQGDSAMYLCASSLAGADEQYFGPGTRLTVT.

This clone showed up just a few times. V gene TRBV4-1 combines with J gene TRBJ2-3; 9 positions agree with TRBD1. The CDR3 spans 17 residues. Germline assignment: CDR1 MGHRA and CDR2 YSYEKL. J lost 1 base, V lost 3 bases, and 8 bases had no gene match. Written as DNA, the CDR3 is TGCGCCAGCAGCCACACAGGGGGCCGGGTCGGCACAGATACGCAGTATTTT. This translates into CASSHTGGRVGTDTQYF.

The chain employs TRBV19 and TRBJ2-1; tentative D call: TRBD1 (7 bases). Germline V gene sequence: CDR1 LNHDA, CDR2 SQIVND (reference sequence). CDR3 length: 15 amino acids. Trimming cost V 6 bases and J 8 bases, with 20 bases left between them. CDR3 residues: CASSPRGERRHEQFF. For the CDR3, the DNA is TGTGCCAGTAGCCCCAGGGGGGAGCGCCGCCATGAGCAGTTCTTC.

This chain joins TRBV16 and TRBJ1-5; possibly TRBD1 for D (5 bases). Germline values: CDR1 KGHSY, CDR2 FQNENV. The CDR3 is 12 amino acids. V was cut by 4 bases and J by 9 bases, with 10 bases left in between. This CDR3 is CASSPLGRPQHF. In DNA, the CDR3 is TGTGCCAGCAGCCCTTTGGGGCGGCCCCAGCATTTT. The complete variable domain, with remaining parts taken from reference TRBV16 and TRBJ1-5, reads GEEVAQTPKHLVRGEGQKAKLYCAPIKGHSYVFWYQQVLKNEFKFLISFQNENVFDETGMPKERFSAKCLPNSPCSLEIQATKLEDSAVYFCASSPLGRPQHFGDGTRLSIL.

Only a few counts were recorded for this clone. The rearrangement joins TRBV9 to TRBJ1-1; 7 nucleotides match TRBD1. The CDR3 totals 14 residues. After removal of 4 bases from V and 4 bases from J, the junction contained 7 bases not matched to a gene. CDR1 and CDR2 (germline): SGDLS, YYNGEE. The CDR3 DNA sequence: TGTGCCAGCAGCAAAACAGGGGACAGCACTGAAGCTTTCTTT. It specifies CASSKTGDSTEAFF.

The chain is built from TRBV19 and TRBJ2-7; 12 bases align to TRBD1. CDR3 length: 15 residues. Trimming removed 5 bases from V and 4 bases from J; junction bases left unmatched: 6. The germline CDR1 and CDR2 sequences are LNHDA and SQIVND (reference sequence). In DNA, the CDR3 is TGTGCCAGTAGTCGCCCGGGACAGGGGGCGTACGAGCAGTACTTC. Its protein product is CASSRPGQGAYEQYF.

CDR3 sequence reads: CASSRGPYNEQFF. The CDR3 DNA follows: TGTGCCAGCAGCCGCGGGCCCTACAATGAGCAGTTCTTC. V usage is TRBV7-9 and J usage is TRBJ2-1; possible D gene TRBD2, 5 bases. Germline CDR1 reads SEHNR; CDR2 reads FQNEAQ (reference sequence). V was cut by 5 bases and J by 2 bases, with 7 bases left in between. This CDR3 has 13 amino acids.

The chain uses TRBV18 and TRBJ2-2; tentative D call: TRBD1 (5 bases). The V and J ends lost 6 bases and 4 bases respectively, with 15 bases between them. The CDR3 sequence is 15 residues long. From germline, CDR1 is KGHSH and CDR2 LQKENI. The CDR3: CASSSRVWGTGELFF. The CDR3 DNA sequence: TGTGCCAGCTCGTCCAGGGTTTGGGGCACCGGGGAGCTGTTTTTT.

The chain combines TRBV30 with TRBJ2-1, with 12 bases aligning to TRBD2. From germline, CDR1 is GTSNPN and CDR2 SVGIG (reference sequence). V trimming: 4 bases; J trimming: 4 bases; junction bases outside the gene matches: 2. The CDR3 runs 14 residues. CDR3 protein: CAWTGTSGYNEQFF. The CDR3 nucleotides read TGTGCCTGGACCGGGACTAGCGGGTACAATGAGCAGTTCTTC.